This TCR beta chain was found in a study of blood T cell repertoires in COVID-19. Across the whole study: PBMCs, B-cell-depleted T cells, or T cells provided the cDNA or gDNA that made up the material.

Germline V gene lookup returns CDR1 SGHAT and CDR2 FQNNGV. V was trimmed by 3 bases and J by 5 bases, leaving 14 bases between them. The CDR3 spans 14 residues. This clone was seen many times. Measured with immunoSEQ multiplex PCR; TCRdb has only the in-frame clones, and not every one. The data show about 60,000 clones, more than 70% seen once. This receptor was obtained from a human donor in a cohort sampled during active COVID-19. The chain is built from TRBV11-2 and TRBJ2-7; perhaps TRBD2 as D (7 bases). Specimen: peripheral blood. CDR3 in amino acids: CASSFFRGGDEQYF. The CDR3 coding sequence is TGTGCCAGCAGCTTTTTCAGGGGAGGGGACGAGCAGTACTTC.